The 7 T cell receptor beta chains in this list originate from one sample, sequenced in a study of CD8+CD57+ T cells in acquired aplastic anemia. Genomic DNA acted as the template from which TCR beta VDJ combination and CDR3 sequence profiling were carried out. TCRdb called the reads again in MiXCR, with one record for every CDR3 protein. The table lists 300,000 or so distinct CDR3 sequences, 50% to 70% of them singletons. Sequencing used sorted CD4+, CD8+, or CD8+CD57+ T cells (not recorded which) from PBMCs. These receptors were collected from a human donor with severe aplastic anemia or a healthy control (not recorded which).

The chain links TRBV19 to TRBJ1-2; possible D gene TRBD1, 6 bases. The CDR3 sequence is 13 residues long. The V gene lost 6 bases and the J gene lost 8 bases, with 16 bases spanning the gap. Germline V gives CDR1 LNHDA, CDR2 SQIVND (reference sequence). In nucleotides, the CDR3 is TGTGCCAGTAGAGCGTCGGACAGTTACGGCTACACCTTC. It codes for CASRASDSYGYTF.

The gene calls are TRBV7-6 and TRBJ2-7; no definite D call. The CDR3 runs 13 residues. Trimming took off 4 bases at V and 0 bases at J, with 7 bases between the two ends. Germline V lookup: CDR1 SGHVS, CDR2 FNYEAQ. CDR3 amino acids: CASSSRSSYEQYF. In DNA, the CDR3 is TGTGCCAGCAGCTCTCGTAGCTCCTACGAGCAGTACTTC.

This clonotype has at least ten counts. V usage is TRBV9 and J usage is TRBJ2-3, with no clear D. The CDR3 covers 12 residues. CDR1 is SGDLS, CDR2 YYNGEE, per germline. V lost 2 bases, J lost 5 bases, and 6 bases lay in between. DNA for the CDR3: TGTGCCAGCAGCGTTGTAGGAGATACGCAGTATTTT. Its protein product is CASSVVGDTQYF.

V gene TRBV5-1 combines with J gene TRBJ1-2; 10 bases agree with TRBD1. Germline assignment: CDR1 SGHRS and CDR2 YFSETQ. The CDR3 length is 15 residues. The V gene end was trimmed by 3 bases and the J gene end by 6 bases; junction bases not matched to a gene: 8. The CDR3 DNA sequence: TGCGCCAGCAGCTCCCGGGACAGGGGATCGAATGGCTACACCTTC. This encodes CASSSRDRGSNGYTF.

The chain uses TRBV7-2 and TRBJ2-5; 8 bases fit TRBD2. V dropped 5 bases and J dropped 0; count of bases not matched to a gene: 8. This CDR3 has 16 residues. From germline, CDR1 is SGHTA and CDR2 FQGNSA. Written as DNA, the CDR3 is TGTGCCAGCAGCCTAATAGGCGGGGGGTACCAAGAGACCCAGTACTTC. Amino acid sequence: CASSLIGGGYQETQYF.

The chain uses TRBV20-1 and TRBJ2-5; 8 bases are a match to TRBD2. V lost 1 base to trimming and J lost 5 bases; unmatched junction nucleotides: 6. The CDR3 extends over 14 amino acids. CDR1 is DFQATT, CDR2 SNEGSKA, per germline (reference sequence). This CDR3 reads CSARVSGSMETQYF. The CDR3 DNA sequence: TGCAGTGCTAGAGTGAGCGGGAGTATGGAGACCCAGTACTTC.

This clonotype was observed once. This chain connects TRBV19 to TRBJ1-1; no firm D call. V was pared by 8 bases and J by 3 bases, with 10 bases between. Germline-derived CDR1 and CDR2 are LNHDA and SQIVND (reference sequence). The CDR3 is made up of 12 amino acids. The CDR3 loop reads CASQRTDTEAFF. The CDR3 DNA reads TGTGCCAGTCAAAGGACGGACACTGAAGCTTTCTTT.